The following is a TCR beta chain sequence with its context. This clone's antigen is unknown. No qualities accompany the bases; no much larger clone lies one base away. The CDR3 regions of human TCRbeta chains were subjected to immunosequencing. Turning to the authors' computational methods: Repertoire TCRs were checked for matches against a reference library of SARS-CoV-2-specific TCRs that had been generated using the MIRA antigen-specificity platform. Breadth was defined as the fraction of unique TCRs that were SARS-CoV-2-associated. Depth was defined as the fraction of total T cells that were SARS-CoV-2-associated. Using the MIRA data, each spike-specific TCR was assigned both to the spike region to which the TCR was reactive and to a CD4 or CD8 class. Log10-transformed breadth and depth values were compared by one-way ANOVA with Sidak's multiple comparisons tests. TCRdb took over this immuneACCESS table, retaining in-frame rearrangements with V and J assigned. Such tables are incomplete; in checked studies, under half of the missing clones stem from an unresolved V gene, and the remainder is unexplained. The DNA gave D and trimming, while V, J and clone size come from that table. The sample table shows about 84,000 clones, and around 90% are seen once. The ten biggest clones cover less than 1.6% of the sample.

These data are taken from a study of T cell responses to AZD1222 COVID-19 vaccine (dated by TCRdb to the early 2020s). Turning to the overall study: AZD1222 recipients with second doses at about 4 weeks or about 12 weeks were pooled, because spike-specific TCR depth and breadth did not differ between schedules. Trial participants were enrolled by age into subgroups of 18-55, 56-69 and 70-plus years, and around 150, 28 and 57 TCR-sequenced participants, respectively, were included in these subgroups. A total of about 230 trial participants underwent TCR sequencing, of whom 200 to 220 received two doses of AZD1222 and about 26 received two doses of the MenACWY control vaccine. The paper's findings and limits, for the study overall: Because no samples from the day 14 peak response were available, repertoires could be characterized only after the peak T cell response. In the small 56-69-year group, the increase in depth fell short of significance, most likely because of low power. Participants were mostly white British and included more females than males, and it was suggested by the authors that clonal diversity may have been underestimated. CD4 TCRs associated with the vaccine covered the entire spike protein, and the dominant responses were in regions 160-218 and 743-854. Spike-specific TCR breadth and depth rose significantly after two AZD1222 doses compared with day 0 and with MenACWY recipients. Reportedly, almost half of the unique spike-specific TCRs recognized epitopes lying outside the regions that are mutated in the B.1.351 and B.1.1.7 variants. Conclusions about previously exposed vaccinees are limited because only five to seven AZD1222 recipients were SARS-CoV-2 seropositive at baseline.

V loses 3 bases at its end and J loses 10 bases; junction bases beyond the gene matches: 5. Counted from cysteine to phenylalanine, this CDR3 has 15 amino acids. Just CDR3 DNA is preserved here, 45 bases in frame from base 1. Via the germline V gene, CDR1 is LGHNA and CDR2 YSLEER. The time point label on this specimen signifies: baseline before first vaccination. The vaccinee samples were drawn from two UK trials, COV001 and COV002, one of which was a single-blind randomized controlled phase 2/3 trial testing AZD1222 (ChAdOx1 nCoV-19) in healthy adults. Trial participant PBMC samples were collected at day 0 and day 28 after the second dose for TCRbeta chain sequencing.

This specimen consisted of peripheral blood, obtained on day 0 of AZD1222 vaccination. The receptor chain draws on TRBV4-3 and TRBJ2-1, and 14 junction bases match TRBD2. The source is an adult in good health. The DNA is TGCGCCAGCAGCCAGGCGACTAGCGGGAGGGTGGAGCAGTTCTTC. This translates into CASSQATSGRVEQFF.